One sample yielded the 28 T cell receptor beta chains listed below, sequenced in a study of T cell changes during pregnancy in multiple sclerosis (dated 2019 in TCRdb). The receptor library was made with the immunoSEQ multiplex PCR assay. TCRdb's version of the immuneACCESS table is confined to in-frame rearrangements and falls short of the full clone set. An unresolved V gene accounts for under half of the shortfall where checked; the remainder is of unknown origin. Within this sample are under 120,000 clones, with roughly nine tenths of them counted one time only. About 3.5% of the sample is taken by the ten largest. The starting material was peripheral blood, obtained after pregnancy. Receptors originate from a female donor with multiple sclerosis, enrolled in a pregnancy study.

V gene TRBV28 combines with J gene TRBJ2-7; 7 nucleotides agree with TRBD1. V lost 5 bases and J lost 0; bases outside the gene matches: 10. Germline loops: CDR1 MDHEN, CDR2 SYDVKM. There are 16 residues in the CDR3. The CDR3 nucleotides are TGTGCCAGCAGTCACAGTGGGGACAGAAGCTCCTACGAGCAGTACTTC. It codes for CASSHSGDRSSYEQYF.

The count of this clone is one. The V and J genes are TRBV7-3 and TRBJ2-1, with 8 bases lining up with TRBD2. Trimming cost V 1 base and J 7 bases; bases outside gene matches: 3. The length of the CDR3 is 14 residues. Germline V CDR1 and CDR2: SGHTA, FQGTGA. This CDR3 reads CASSLSGGPNEQFF. The DNA for the CDR3 is TGTGCCAGCAGCTTAAGCGGGGGGCCAAATGAGCAGTTCTTC.

The chain recombines TRBV6-5 with TRBJ2-1, with 7 bases identical to TRBD1. CDR1 is MNHEY, CDR2 SVGAGI, per germline. J gave up 6 bases and V 2 bases, and 4 bases lay outside the gene matches. CDR3 length: 14 amino acids. The chain's CDR3 is CASSYGTAANEQFF. Here the CDR3 DNA reads TGTGCCAGCAGTTACGGGACAGCGGCCAATGAGCAGTTCTTC.

This clone was found many times. The rearrangement links TRBV27 to TRBJ2-2, with D uncertain. The V end lost 1 base, the J end lost 4 bases, and 4 bases lay between the germline ends. CDR1 is MNHEY, CDR2 SMNVEV, per germline (reference sequence). This CDR3 is built from 13 residues. The CDR3 here is CASSLWPTGELFF. CDR3 sequence (DNA): TGTGCCAGCAGTTTATGGCCCACCGGGGAGCTGTTTTTT.

The chain uses TRBV18 and TRBJ1-1, with D possibly matching TRBD1 (6 bases). The CDR3 consists of 13 residues. Trimming left V 5 bases short and J 4 bases short, with 11 bases between. Germline values: CDR1 KGHSH, CDR2 LQKENI. This CDR3 is CASSSGQVTEAFF. CDR3 sequence (DNA): TGTGCCAGCTCATCGGGACAAGTCACTGAAGCTTTCTTT.

This chain links TRBV21-1 with TRBJ1-4. TRBV21-1 is flagged as a pseudogene. CDR3 length: 17 amino acids. The CDR3 nucleotides are TGTGCCAGCAGCCTCTGTTGGGGGGGCGCGGGTAATGAAAAACTGTTTTTT. Its protein is CASSLCWGGAGNEKLFF.

V usage is TRBV7-6 and J usage is TRBJ1-4; 7 positions agree with TRBD1. The CDR3 contains 13 residues. Germline assignment: CDR1 SGHVS and CDR2 FNYEAQ. V was clipped by 0 bases and J by 11 bases; unmatched bases: 3. The CDR3 nucleotides are TGTGCCAGCAGCTTAGCGCCACAGGGGAAACTGTTTTTT. This translates into CASSLAPQGKLFF.

The rearrangement links TRBV18 to TRBJ1-4; tentative D call: TRBD1 (5 bases). In germline, CDR1 is KGHSH, CDR2 LQKENI. Trimming shortened V by 3 bases and J by 10 bases, and 12 bases separated the two germline ends. The CDR3 is made up of 13 amino acids. The CDR3 DNA reads TGTGCCAGCTCACCCTCGTCGGGGGGAAAACTGTTTTTT. It encodes CASSPSSGGKLFF. Filled out from reference TRBV18 and TRBJ1-4, the complete variable domain reads NAGVMQNPRHLVRRRGQEARLRCSPMKGHSHVYWYRQLPEEGLKFMVYLQKENIIDESGMPKERFSAEFPKEGPSILRIQQVVRGDSAAYFCASSPSSGGKLFFGSGTQLSVL.

This chain connects TRBV7-3 to TRBJ2-1; tentative D call: TRBD2 (6 bases). V shed 3 bases and J shed 0 bases, with 9 bases lying between them. Germline values: CDR1 SGHTA, CDR2 FQGTGA. CDR3 size: 15 residues. The CDR3 nucleotides are TGTGCCAGCAGCTTCTTGGGGGGCTCCTACAATGAGCAGTTCTTC. Translated: CASSFLGGSYNEQFF.

This rearrangement joins TRBV25-1 to TRBJ2-5; the D is unclear. The germline gives CDR1 MGHDK, CDR2 SYGVNS. Trimming removed 2 bases at V and 8 bases at J, with 12 bases between. The CDR3 covers 13 residues. The CDR3 sequence: CASSEMRGGTQYF. As DNA, the CDR3 is TGTGCCAGCAGTGAAATGAGAGGTGGAACCCAGTACTTC. The full variable domain, with the rest looked up from reference TRBV25-1 and TRBJ2-5, is EADIYQTPRYLVIGTGKKITLECSQTMGHDKMYWYQQDPGMELHLIHYSYGVNSTEKGDLSSESTVSRIRTEHFPLTLESARPSHTSQYLCASSEMRGGTQYFGPGTRLLVL.

The V gene is TRBV7-9, the J gene TRBJ1-1; TRBD1 might be the D (5 bases). Trimming took 2 bases from V and 3 from J, leaving 16 bases between them. The CDR3 sequence is 16 residues long. Germline assignment: CDR1 SEHNR and CDR2 FQNEAQ (reference sequence). The CDR3 sequence is CASSLTGFRVDTEAFF. In nucleotides, the CDR3 is TGTGCCAGCAGCTTAACAGGCTTCAGGGTGGACACTGAAGCTTTCTTT. The whole variable domain, filled in from reference TRBV7-9 and TRBJ1-1, reads DTGVSQNPRHKITKRGQNVTFRCDPISEHNRLYWYRQTLGQGPEFLTYFQNEAQLEKSRLLSDRFSAERPKGSFSTLEIQRTEQGDSAMYLCASSLTGFRVDTEAFFGQGTRLTVV.

This clone was found once. V and J are TRBV10-3 and TRBJ1-1; 10 bases fit TRBD1. Germline V CDR1 and CDR2: ENHRY, SYGVKD. CDR3 length: 14 residues. The junction had 11 bases not matched to a gene; V was cut back by 6 bases and J by 10 bases. CDR3 in amino acids: CAISKTGGVDGAFF. The CDR3 DNA reads as TGTGCCATCAGCAAGACAGGGGGCGTGGATGGAGCTTTCTTT.

V usage is TRBV4-1 and J usage is TRBJ1-2, with D tentatively TRBD1 (5 bases). The CDR3 consists of 14 residues. Germline V gene data show CDR1 as MGHRA and CDR2 as YSYEKL. V was pared by 1 base and J by 9 bases, with 15 bases between. DNA for the CDR3: TGCGCCAGCAGCCAAGTGGGGGGAAAGGTGCGCTACACCTTC. It is translated as CASSQVGGKVRYTF.

This rearrangement joins TRBV2 to TRBJ2-6; no definite D call. Trimming cost V 2 bases and J 0 bases, with 5 bases left between them. Germline V gives CDR1 SNHLY, CDR2 FYNNEI. The CDR3 consists of 15 residues. The CDR3 protein is CASSESTSGANVLTF. CDR3 DNA sequence: TGTGCCAGCAGTGAAAGCACCTCTGGGGCCAACGTCCTGACTTTC.

The CDR3 region is CASSQGSDYGYTF. The CDR3 DNA is TGCGCCAGCAGCCAGGGGTCGGACTATGGCTACACCTTC. The chain employs TRBV5-1 and TRBJ1-2; possible D gene TRBD1, 6 bases. V was shortened by 4 bases and J by 3 bases, with 10 bases between the two germline ends. The CDR3 runs to 13 residues. Germline CDR1 and CDR2: SGHRS and YFSETQ.

In this sample, this clone turned up a few times. The chain uses TRBV2 and TRBJ1-1; the match to TRBD1 covers 7 bases. CDR1 and CDR2 from the germline V gene are SNHLY and FYNNEI. V shed 3 bases and J 7 bases; nucleotides not matched to a gene: 5. This CDR3 has 13 amino acids. The CDR3 region is CASSEQGVGEAFF. The CDR3 DNA follows: TGTGCCAGCAGTGAGCAGGGGGTTGGTGAAGCTTTCTTT.

The V call is TRBV2, the J call TRBJ2-1; 9 bases agree with TRBD1. V shed 5 bases, J shed 2 bases, and the junction held 7 bases outside the gene matches. Germline CDR1 is SNHLY and CDR2 is FYNNEI. There are 16 residues in the CDR3. As DNA, the CDR3 is TGTGCCAGCAGTCCCTCGGGACAGGGAACCTACAATGAGCAGTTCTTC. Residues: CASSPSGQGTYNEQFF.

The chain uses TRBV10-1 and TRBJ2-7; D may be TRBD1 (7 bases). Per germline, CDR1 WNHNN and CDR2 SYGVQD (reference sequence). Trimming cost V 2 bases and J 6 bases, with 17 bases left between them. The CDR3 runs to 15 residues. The CDR3 loop reads CASSEGGGAKGEQYF. CDR3 coding DNA: TGCGCCAGCAGTGAGGGAGGGGGCGCAAAGGGCGAGCAGTACTTC.

The rearrangement links TRBV9 to TRBJ1-4; no firm D call. The CDR3 contains 16 residues. The germline CDR1 and CDR2 sequences are SGDLS and YYNGEE. V lost 0 bases and J lost 1, with 10 bases in between. The CDR3 protein is CASSVDPGRTNEKLFF. DNA for the CDR3: TGTGCCAGCAGCGTAGACCCAGGCAGAACTAATGAAAAACTGTTTTTT.

The CDR3 coding sequence is TGTGCCAGCAGCCCCAAGGGTAGTAGGTTGGGGCGGGAGACCCAGTACTTC. Its translation is CASSPKGSRLGRETQYF. V gene TRBV9 combines with J gene TRBJ2-5, with D perhaps matching TRBD1 (5 bases). The CDR3 loop spans 17 amino acids. Germline CDR1 reads SGDLS; CDR2 reads YYNGEE. V dropped 4 bases and J dropped 5 bases, with 24 bases sitting between them.

V gene TRBV5-4 combines with J gene TRBJ2-1, with TRBD2 matching 16 bases. V was pared by 5 bases and J by 3 bases, with 8 bases of the junction left unmatched. Germline V gives CDR1 SGHNT, CDR2 YYREEE (reference sequence). The CDR3 sequence is 18 residues long. In DNA form, the CDR3 reads TGTGCCAGCAGGGCCGGGACTAGCGGGGGGGCGTACTACAATGAGCAGTTCTTC. This codes for CASRAGTSGGAYYNEQFF. Combining the CDR3 with reference TRBV5-4 and TRBJ2-1 gives the whole variable domain ETGVTQSPTHLIKTRGQQVTLRCSSQSGHNTVSWYQQALGQGPQFIFQYYREEENGRGNFPPRFSGLQFPNYSSELNVNALELDDSALYLCASRAGTSGGAYYNEQFFGPGTRLTVL.

The J gene is TRBJ1-4, the V gene TRBV5-1, with no clear D. CDR3 length equals 13 residues. Germline CDR1 SGHRS, CDR2 YFSETQ. The germline V and J ends were trimmed by 8 bases and 6 bases, with 14 bases remaining between them. DNA of the CDR3: TGCGCCAGTCCTTTTCTTCAGGATGAAAAACTGTTTTTT. Protein: CASPFLQDEKLFF. The full variable domain, completed using reference TRBV5-1 and TRBJ1-4, is KAGVTQTPRYLIKTRGQQVTLSCSPISGHRSVSWYQQTPGQGLQFLFEYFSETQRNKGNFPGRFSGRQFSNSRSEMNVSTLELGDSALYLCASPFLQDEKLFFGSGTQLSVL.

V gene TRBV11-2 combines with J gene TRBJ2-3, with D possibly TRBD1 on 5 matching bases. The CDR3 sequence is 12 residues long. CDR1 and CDR2 (germline): SGHAT, FQNNGV. The V gene lost 5 bases and the J gene lost 4 bases, with 7 bases spanning the gap. CDR3 in amino acids: CASSPRADTQYF. The CDR3 DNA sequence: TGTGCCAGCAGCCCCAGGGCAGATACGCAGTATTTT.

In its sample, this clone was seen once. The chain uses TRBV30 and TRBJ1-1; 7 bases agree with TRBD1. The germline gives CDR1 GTSNPN, CDR2 SVGIG (reference sequence). There are 12 residues in the CDR3. J lost 4 bases, V lost 4 bases, and 3 bases had no gene match. CDR3 loop: CAWNRGSTEAFF. As DNA, the CDR3 is TGTGCCTGGAACAGGGGCTCCACTGAAGCTTTCTTT.

This chain links TRBV14 with TRBJ2-1; no clear D. Trimming removed 4 bases at V and 6 bases at J, with 10 bases between. CDR3 length: 13 amino acids. Looked up from germline, CDR1 is SGHDN and CDR2 is FVKESK. CDR3 coding DNA: TGTGCCAGCAGCCTTTACGGTCTCAATGAGCAGTTCTTC. Amino acid sequence: CASSLYGLNEQFF.

J is TRBJ2-1 and V is TRBV27; 9 nucleotides align to TRBD2. From germline, CDR1 is MNHEY and CDR2 SMNVEV (reference sequence). This CDR3 has 14 amino acids. J gave up 7 bases and V 8 bases, and 9 bases lay outside the gene matches. CDR3 amino acids: CASGSGRGGNEQFF. CDR3 bases: TGTGCCAGCGGTTCGGGGCGGGGGGGTAATGAGCAGTTCTTC.

This sequence joins TRBV4-2 and TRBJ2-7; 9 positions match TRBD1. The CDR3 is 16 residues long. The germline CDR1 and CDR2 sequences are LGHNA and YNFKEQ. J was trimmed by 9 bases and V by 0 bases; bases with no gene match: 12. CDR3 in amino acids: CASSQDLTGGRLGQYF. The DNA for the CDR3 is TGTGCCAGCAGCCAAGATTTGACAGGGGGGCGGTTGGGGCAGTACTTC.

The rearrangement uses TRBV2 and TRBJ2-3; TRBD1 might be the D (5 bases). This CDR3 is built from 14 residues. The ends were cut back, 3 bases at V and 3 bases at J, with 10 bases in the middle. Germline V gene data show CDR1 as SNHLY and CDR2 as FYNNEI. The DNA of the CDR3 is TGTGCCAGCAGTGAGTTGGGGCGAACAGATACGCAGTATTTT. It encodes CASSELGRTDTQYF.